The 14 T cell receptor beta chains given below trace back to one sample, sequenced in a study of T cells of healthy individuals. TCRdb re-derived calls from the 5' RACE reads in MiXCR, one entry per CDR3 protein. Among about 96,000 distinct CDR3 sequences listed, about 16% were seen once. The receptors shown here come from a human donor in good health.

The rearrangement joins TRBV6-5 to TRBJ2-7; TRBD1 agrees at 11 bases. V was pared by 6 bases and J by 2 bases, with 3 bases of the junction left unmatched. The CDR3 is 14 residues long. CDR1 and CDR2 (germline): MNHEY, SVGAGI. The CDR3 region is CASRADRGPYEQYF. In DNA, the CDR3 is TGTGCCAGCAGGGCGGACAGGGGGCCCTACGAGCAGTACTTC.

This clonotype was observed at least ten times. The chain carries TRBV7-2 and TRBJ2-3; 8 nucleotides agree with TRBD1. This CDR3 comprises 15 residues. V shed 5 bases, J shed 6 bases, and the junction held 10 bases outside the gene matches. Germline CDR1 is SGHTA and CDR2 is FQGNSA. Here the CDR3 reads CASSRRQGMSDTQYF. CDR3 bases: TGTGCCAGCAGCCGGAGACAGGGGATGAGTGATACGCAGTATTTT.

The rearrangement links TRBV6-2 or TRBV6-3 to TRBJ2-5; TRBD1 or TRBD2 may be the D gene (6 bases each). The CDR3 contains 17 residues. Germline CDR1 is MNHEY and CDR2 is SVGEGT. Trimming shortened V by 2 bases and J by 2 bases, and 18 bases separated the two germline ends. Written as DNA, the CDR3 is TGTGCCAGCAGTTACGTAGTCGGGGGCGCCCCGCAAGAGACCCAGTACTTC. This gives the protein CASSYVVGGAPQETQYF.

In this sample, this clonotype turned up many times. This chain links TRBV20-1 with TRBJ2-7, with D possibly matching TRBD1 (5 bases). The V and J ends lost 5 bases and 2 bases respectively, with 13 bases between them. The CDR3 loop spans 13 amino acids. Germline V lookup: CDR1 DFQATT, CDR2 SNEGSKA (reference sequence). In DNA, the CDR3 is TGCAGTGCTTCTCTGCCAGGGACCTACGAGCAGTACTTC. Translated, it gives CSASLPGTYEQYF.

This clonotype was seen a handful of times. This chain connects TRBV7-2 to TRBJ2-5; no firm D call. The CDR3 is 13 residues long. The V gene's germline CDR1 is SGHTA and CDR2 FQGNSA. The germline V and J ends were trimmed by 6 bases and 0 bases, with 8 bases remaining between them. CDR3 residues: CASRPLYQETQYF. The CDR3 DNA sequence: TGTGCCAGCAGACCACTCTACCAAGAGACCCAGTACTTC.

This chain joins TRBV24-1 and TRBJ2-2, with TRBD2 identical over 11 bases. CDR1 KGHDR and CDR2 SFDVKD come from the germline V gene. CDR3 length equals 18 residues. Losses at the gene ends were 1 base for V and 2 bases for J; bases not matched to a gene: 5. The CDR3 protein is CATSDLRGTSGNTGELFF. The CDR3 region has the DNA TGTGCCACCAGTGATTTAAGGGGGACTAGCGGAAACACCGGGGAGCTGTTTTTT.

This rearrangement joins TRBV28 to TRBJ1-4, with a weak D call TRBD1 (5 bases). V was pared by 1 base and J by 5 bases, with 11 bases between. The CDR3 is made up of 15 amino acids. Germline-derived CDR1 and CDR2 are MDHEN and SYDVKM. The CDR3: CASSLSGRRNEKLFF. For the CDR3, the DNA is TGTGCCAGCAGTTTATCGGGACGGCGAAATGAAAAACTGTTTTTT.

In its sample, this clonotype was seen a few times. V gene TRBV23-1 combines with J gene TRBJ1-3; D is uncertain. TRBV23-1 is an ORF for which the function is uncertain. The V end lost 0 bases, the J end lost 4 bases, and 13 bases lay between the germline ends. CDR3 length equals 16 residues. The CDR3 sequence: CASSQSKNRWGNTIYF. CDR3 in DNA: TGCGCCAGCAGTCAATCGAAGAACCGTTGGGGAAACACCATATATTTT.

The chain uses TRBV4-3 and TRBJ2-1; D is unclear. The CDR3 spans 18 residues. Per germline, CDR1 LGHNA and CDR2 YSLEER. V gave up 1 base and J gave up 0 bases, with 16 bases separating them. The CDR3 sequence is CASSQGKPGYSSYNEQFF. The CDR3 DNA follows: TGCGCCAGCAGCCAAGGAAAGCCTGGCTACAGCTCCTACAATGAGCAGTTCTTC.

This clonotype turned up a few times. The DNA for the CDR3 is TGCGCCAGCAGCCTAGACGACCGGCAGGGGATCCAGTACTTC. It translates to CASSLDDRQGIQYF. This chain connects TRBV4-1 to TRBJ2-5, with D perhaps TRBD1 (6 bases). Germline assignment: CDR1 MGHRA and CDR2 YSYEKL. V lost 4 bases to trimming and J lost 10 bases, with 19 bases between them. This CDR3 spans 14 amino acids.

The sample holds a few counts of this clonotype. Written as DNA, the CDR3 is TGTGCCAGCAGCCGACCGACCCGGTGGGCCAAAAACATTCAGTACTTC. This sequence encodes CASSRPTRWAKNIQYF. The chain links TRBV28 to TRBJ2-4; D is uncertain. The germline V gene has CDR1 MDHEN and CDR2 SYDVKM. V lost 6 bases to trimming and J lost 1 base, with 16 bases between them. The CDR3 extends over 16 amino acids.

This chain joins TRBV29-1 and TRBJ2-1; 9 bases line up with TRBD2. Looked up from germline, CDR1 is SQVTM and CDR2 is ANQGSEA. The CDR3 totals 13 residues. CDR3 DNA sequence: TGCAGTACGATTAGCGGGGGAGACAATGAGCAGTTCTTC. Encoded protein: CSTISGGDNEQFF.

The V gene is TRBV11-2, the J gene TRBJ2-1, with a tentative D call TRBD2 (7 bases). Trimming took off 1 base at V and 7 bases at J, with 20 bases between the two ends. Germline V gene lookup returns CDR1 SGHAT and CDR2 FQNNGV. The CDR3 has 17 residues. The CDR3 nucleotides read TGTGCCAGCAGCTTAGCCCGGGTAGGGGGGGCGGTGAATGAGCAGTTCTTC. Its protein product is CASSLARVGGAVNEQFF.

Many counts were recorded for this clonotype. The gene calls are TRBV5-1 and TRBJ1-3; no reliable D call. Germline CDR1 SGHRS, CDR2 YFSETQ. The CDR3 consists of 15 residues. Trimming shortened V by 5 bases and J by 0 bases, and 12 bases separated the two germline ends. CDR3 coding DNA: TGCGCCAGCAGATTTGCGGATTACTCTGGAAACACCATATATTTT. Protein product: CASRFADYSGNTIYF.